The 21 T cell receptor beta chains presented below share a single source sample, sequenced in a study of cytomegalovirus exposure and HLA in healthy donors. The primer mix had 60 Vbeta and 13 Jbeta primers. Profiling relied on immunoSEQ multiplex PCR, and the TCRdb table lists in-frame clones only, not all of them. The profile covers 72,000 or so clones, with around two thirds appearing a single time and roughly an eighth taken by the ten largest. The sequenced sample was PBMCs. The receptors here all came from a human donor in good health.

The gene calls are TRBV27 and TRBJ2-3; 10 bases line up with TRBD2. The V gene's germline CDR1 is MNHEY and CDR2 SMNVEV (reference sequence). With V trimmed by 6 bases and J by 2 bases, 5 bases remained unmatched. The CDR3 runs 15 residues. CDR3 DNA sequence: TGTGCCAGCAGCTCCGGGACTAGCGACACAGATACGCAGTATTTT. Translating gives CASSSGTSDTDTQYF.

J is TRBJ2-1 and V is TRBV7-9; 10 bases agree with TRBD2. V trimming: 1 base; J trimming: 6 bases; junction bases outside the gene matches: 9. CDR1 is SEHNR, CDR2 FQNEAQ, per germline (reference sequence). The CDR3 consists of 17 residues. CDR3 region: CASSLVASGRSRNEQFF. The CDR3 DNA reads TGTGCCAGCAGCTTAGTGGCTAGCGGGAGATCCCGCAATGAGCAGTTCTTC.

In its sample, this clone was seen a few times. CDR3 amino acids: CASSLAQGAFF. DNA for the CDR3: TGCGCCAGCAGCTTGGCCCAGGGAGCTTTCTTT. This rearrangement joins TRBV5-1 to TRBJ1-1; tentatively, D is TRBD1 (5 bases). V gave up 0 bases and J gave up 10 bases, with 7 bases separating them. This CDR3 comprises 11 residues. CDR1 is SGHRS, CDR2 YFSETQ, per germline.

The CDR3 loop reads CASSQAGTPRANEKLFF. CDR3 in DNA: TGCGCCAGCAGCCAAGCAGGCACCCCCAGGGCTAATGAAAAACTGTTTTTT. This sequence joins TRBV4-1 and TRBJ1-4, with a weak D call TRBD1 (5 bases). The CDR3 sequence is 17 residues long. V lost 1 base, J lost 3 bases, and 15 bases lay in between. CDR1 MGHRA and CDR2 YSYEKL come from the germline V gene.

The V call is TRBV27, the J call TRBJ1-4; 7 bases map to TRBD1. This CDR3 has 15 amino acids. Unmatched junction bases numbered 8, after V lost 6 bases and J lost 4 bases. The germline gives CDR1 MNHEY, CDR2 SMNVEV (reference sequence). The CDR3: CASRLRGTGNEKLFF. In DNA, the CDR3 is TGTGCCAGCAGACTCAGGGGGACCGGTAATGAAAAACTGTTTTTT.

J is TRBJ2-2 and V is TRBV27, with 10 bases aligning to TRBD2. Per germline, CDR1 MNHEY and CDR2 SMNVEV (reference sequence). This CDR3 is built from 15 residues. V trimming: 3 bases; J trimming: 4 bases; junction bases outside the gene matches: 2. Here the CDR3 reads CASSFKREGTGELFF. In DNA form, the CDR3 reads TGTGCCAGCAGTTTCAAGCGGGAGGGCACCGGGGAGCTGTTTTTT.

The V gene is TRBV27, the J gene TRBJ1-1, with 7 bases fitting TRBD1. The CDR3 is 17 amino acids. Trimming cost V 2 bases and J 7 bases; bases outside gene matches: 16. The V gene's germline CDR1 is MNHEY and CDR2 SMNVEV (reference sequence). CDR3 sequence: CASSLGVGDSEGVEAFF. The CDR3 bases are TGTGCCAGCAGTTTAGGGGTCGGGGACAGCGAGGGAGTTGAAGCTTTCTTT.

This clone has just a few counts. The chain recombines TRBV2 with TRBJ2-7, with D tentatively TRBD2 (5 bases). V gave up 8 bases and J gave up 7 bases, with 12 bases separating them. This CDR3 is 11 amino acids long. CDR1 SNHLY and CDR2 FYNNEI come from the germline V gene. CDR3 region: CASGRVKEQYF. Written as DNA, the CDR3 is TGTGCCAGCGGGAGAGTAAAAGAGCAGTACTTC. Full variable domain (rest looked up from reference TRBV2 and TRBJ2-7): EPEVTQTPSHQVTQMGQEVILRCVPISNHLYFYWYRQILGQKVEFLVSFYNNEISEKSEIFDDQFSVERPDGSNFTLKIRSTKLEDSAMYFCASGRVKEQYFGPGTRLTVT.

The chain has TRBV30 and TRBJ2-5, with a weak D call TRBD1 (6 bases). Near its end, the DNA agrees better with TRBJ2-7, so the J call may be wrong. The CDR3 spans 15 residues. Germline V gives CDR1 GTSNPN, CDR2 SVGIG (reference sequence). Written as DNA, the CDR3 is TGTGCCCTGGTGGATGAGGGGACATTCACCTACGAGCAGTACTTC. Translation gives CALVDEGTFTYEQYF.

This chain connects TRBV6-1 to TRBJ2-4; a possible D gene is TRBD2 (7 bases). There are 11 residues in the CDR3. Per the germline V gene, CDR1 is MNHNS and CDR2 is SASEGT. V was shortened by 8 bases and J by 8 bases, with 10 bases between the two germline ends. The CDR3 here is CASQGGDIQYF. The CDR3 bases are TGTGCCAGCCAAGGGGGGGACATTCAGTACTTC.

The chain employs TRBV4-1 and TRBJ1-5; 7 nucleotides align to TRBD1. V gave up 6 bases and J gave up 4 bases; unmatched junction bases: 9. The CDR3 runs to 15 residues. CDR1 and CDR2 from the germline V gene are MGHRA and YSYEKL. CDR3 sequence (DNA): TGCGCCAGCAGTCCCGGGACAGCCCCAAATCAGCCCCAGCATTTT. It is translated as CASSPGTAPNQPQHF.

The rearrangement links TRBV5-1 to TRBJ2-5, with unresolved D. Germline values: CDR1 SGHRS, CDR2 YFSETQ. Trimming shortened V by 4 bases and J by 5 bases, and 12 bases separated the two germline ends. CDR3 length: 13 residues. In DNA form, the CDR3 reads TGCGCCAGCAGCCTGAATATACTGGAGACCCAGTACTTC. It encodes CASSLNILETQYF. Full variable domain (rest looked up from reference TRBV5-1 and TRBJ2-5): KAGVTQTPRYLIKTRGQQVTLSCSPISGHRSVSWYQQTPGQGLQFLFEYFSETQRNKGNFPGRFSGRQFSNSRSEMNVSTLELGDSALYLCASSLNILETQYFGPGTRLLVL.

The chain couples TRBV7-8 to TRBJ2-7; D not resolved. This CDR3 has 12 amino acids. V was shortened by 7 bases and J by 2 bases, with 9 bases between the two germline ends. Germline-derived CDR1 and CDR2 are SGHVS and FQNEAQ. The CDR3 nucleotides are TGTGCCAGCACCCCACGAGCCTACGAGCAGTACTTC. As protein: CASTPRAYEQYF.

This chain uses TRBV27 with TRBJ1-2; D may be TRBD1 (6 bases). The CDR3 runs 16 residues. The germline gives CDR1 MNHEY, CDR2 SMNVEV (reference sequence). V gave up 3 bases and J gave up 2 bases, with 16 bases separating them. The CDR3 sequence is CASSLVSQGYNYGYTF. The CDR3 bases are TGTGCCAGCAGTTTGGTTTCACAGGGTTACAACTATGGCTACACCTTC.

This clone has a handful of counts. This chain joins TRBV5-4 and TRBJ2-7; the D is unclear. Trimming took 2 bases from V and 2 from J, leaving 8 bases between them. Germline V CDR1 and CDR2: SGHNT, YYREEE (reference sequence). The CDR3 sequence is 13 residues long. CDR3 DNA sequence: TGTGCCAGCAGCTTCGAGCGAGCCTACGAGCAGTACTTC. Translating gives CASSFERAYEQYF.

The chain joins TRBV6-6 to TRBJ2-1; D is perhaps TRBD2 (6 bases). Between the trimmed V and J ends, which lost 0 bases and 10 bases, there was a span of 19 bases. Germline assignment: CDR1 MNHNY and CDR2 SVGAGI (reference sequence). The CDR3 has 16 residues. Here the CDR3 reads CASSYSNGGAQEEQFF. As DNA, the CDR3 is TGTGCCAGCAGTTACTCGAACGGGGGAGCCCAGGAGGAGCAGTTCTTC.

The V gene is TRBV11-2, the J gene TRBJ1-1, with D unclear. Germline-derived CDR1 and CDR2 are SGHAT and FQNNGV. With 5 bases removed from V and 2 bases from J, the gap between germline ends came to 6 bases. CDR3 size: 12 residues. The CDR3 reads CASSQVNTEAFF. CDR3 in DNA: TGTGCCAGCAGCCAGGTTAACACTGAAGCTTTCTTT.

This clone has only a few counts. This rearrangement joins TRBV30 to TRBJ1-2, with D possibly being TRBD1 (6 bases). Germline assignment: CDR1 GTSNPN and CDR2 SVGIG (reference sequence). Deletions cut 1 base from V and 1 base from J, with 22 bases between. The CDR3 sequence is 18 residues long. In nucleotides, the CDR3 is TGTGCCTGGAGTGACAAAACAGGGCCCACTCACCGTAACTATGGCTACACCTTC. Its translation: CAWSDKTGPTHRNYGYTF.

This clone came up once. The genes are TRBV15 and TRBJ1-1, with 8 bases matching TRBD1. Germline loops: CDR1 LNHNV, CDR2 YYDKDF (reference sequence). V trimming: 0 bases; J trimming: 5 bases; junction bases outside the gene matches: 5. The length of the CDR3 is 15 residues. CDR3 coding DNA: TGTGCCACCAGCAGAGAGGACAGGGATGCGACTGAAGCTTTCTTT. It specifies CATSREDRDATEAFF. Full variable domain (rest looked up from reference TRBV15 and TRBJ1-1): DAMVIQNPRYQVTQFGKPVTLSCSQTLNHNVMYWYQQKSSQAPKLLFHYYDKDFNNEADTPDNFQSRRPNTSFCFLDIRSPGLGDTAMYLCATSREDRDATEAFFGQGTRLTVV.

The genes are TRBV28 and TRBJ2-7, with D possibly being TRBD2 (6 bases). The V end lost 3 bases, the J end lost 3 bases, and 6 bases lay between the germline ends. This CDR3 is built from 12 residues. Germline CDR1 reads MDHEN; CDR2 reads SYDVKM. The CDR3 region has the DNA TGTGCCAGCAGTTTGGGGGGCTACGAGCAGTACTTC. Translation: CASSLGGYEQYF.

The chain joins TRBV11-2 to TRBJ1-4; D remains ambiguous. Germline CDR1 reads SGHAT; CDR2 reads FQNNGV. Deletions cut 3 bases from V and 3 bases from J, with 14 bases between. The CDR3 is made up of 16 amino acids. CDR3 protein: CASSFGVGFANEKLFF. CDR3 in DNA: TGTGCCAGCAGCTTCGGGGTTGGTTTTGCTAATGAAAAACTGTTTTTT.